One sample yielded the 11 T cell receptor beta chains listed below, sequenced in a study of blood T cell repertoires in COVID-19. Sequencing was performed with immunoSEQ multiplex PCR; in TCRdb, only in-frame clones are kept and a portion is missing. The sample records more than 95,000 clones, roughly nine tenths being singletons. Sequencing input: peripheral blood. These receptors all stem from a human donor in a cohort sampled during active COVID-19.

The chain has TRBV9 and TRBJ2-4, with D possibly being TRBD2 (5 bases). V was cut by 0 bases and J by 1 base, with 5 bases left in between. Germline V gene sequence: CDR1 SGDLS, CDR2 YYNGEE. The CDR3 loop spans 14 amino acids. In DNA, the CDR3 is TGTGCCAGCAGCGTAGGAGGGGCCAAAAACATTCAGTACTTC. It specifies CASSVGGAKNIQYF.

The J gene is TRBJ1-5, the V gene TRBV24-1; no definite D call. V was shortened by 7 bases and J by 4 bases, with 7 bases between the two germline ends. This CDR3 region has 12 residues. Looked up from germline, CDR1 is KGHDR and CDR2 is SFDVKD. Here the CDR3 DNA reads TGTGCCACCAGGCCGAGTAATCAGCCCCAGCATTTT. This translates into CATRPSNQPQHF.

This chain's CDR3 is CASSKIGGDRHQPQHF. As DNA, the CDR3 is TGTGCCAGCAGCAAAATCGGGGGAGACAGACATCAGCCCCAGCATTTT. The chain has TRBV21-1 and TRBJ1-5. TRBV21-1 corresponds to a pseudogene. The CDR3 has 16 residues.

This sequence joins TRBV5-6 and TRBJ2-1; D is possibly TRBD2 (5 bases). V was trimmed by 4 bases and J by 4 bases, leaving 18 bases between them. The V gene's germline CDR1 is SGHDT and CDR2 YYEEEE. The CDR3 runs 16 residues. Here the CDR3 reads CASSPDWATSYNEQFF. As DNA, the CDR3 is TGTGCCAGCAGCCCGGACTGGGCTACCTCATACAATGAGCAGTTCTTC. Full variable domain (remainder filled in from reference TRBV5-6 and TRBJ2-1): DAGVTQSPTHLIKTRGQQVTLRCSPKSGHDTVSWYQQALGQGPQFIFQYYEEEERQRGNFPDRFSGHQFPNYSSELNVNALLLGDSALYLCASSPDWATSYNEQFFGPGTRLTVL.

The chain links TRBV19 to TRBJ1-1; TRBD1 aligns across 7 bases. Germline V gene sequence: CDR1 LNHDA, CDR2 SQIVND (reference sequence). Trimming at V came to 9 bases and at J to 3 bases, leaving 10 bases not matched to a gene. The CDR3 is 14 amino acids. CDR3 sequence reads: CASLSGGLDTEAFF. CDR3 nucleotide sequence: TGTGCCAGCCTTTCAGGGGGTCTGGACACTGAAGCTTTCTTT.

The chain employs TRBV3-1 (or the pseudogene TRBV3-2) and TRBJ2-7; a weak D match, TRBD1 (6 bases). CDR1 and CDR2 from the germline V gene are LGHDT and YNNKEL (reference sequence). The germline V and J ends were trimmed by 4 bases and 3 bases, with 13 bases remaining between them. The CDR3 spans 14 residues. This chain's CDR3 is CASSRIGTIYEQYF. The CDR3 DNA is TGTGCCAGCAGCCGAATAGGGACAATCTACGAGCAGTACTTC.

The chain combines TRBV18 with TRBJ1-5, with D perhaps matching TRBD1 (6 bases). Trimming stripped 4 bases from V and 5 bases from J, with 21 bases between. This CDR3 has 17 amino acids. Germline CDR1 reads KGHSH; CDR2 reads LQKENI. CDR3 bases: TGTGCCAGCTCACTCTCCGGGACACCCCTTGGTGATCAGCCCCAGCATTTT. Amino acids: CASSLSGTPLGDQPQHF. Full variable domain (outside the CDR3, taken from reference TRBV18 and TRBJ1-5): NAGVMQNPRHLVRRRGQEARLRCSPMKGHSHVYWYRQLPEEGLKFMVYLQKENIIDESGMPKERFSAEFPKEGPSILRIQQVVRGDSAAYFCASSLSGTPLGDQPQHFGDGTRLSIL.

This chain connects TRBV28 to TRBJ2-7, with 9 bases matching TRBD2. Per germline, CDR1 MDHEN and CDR2 SYDVKM. V lost 2 bases to trimming and J lost 6 bases; unmatched junction nucleotides: 5. This CDR3 contains 14 residues. The CDR3 DNA reads as TGTGCCAGCAGTTTACTGCGGGAGGGCGCCGAGCAGTACTTC. As protein: CASSLLREGAEQYF.

This chain joins TRBV9 and TRBJ1-2; a weak D match, TRBD1 (5 bases). The CDR3 loop spans 15 amino acids. Deletions cut 4 bases from V and 4 bases from J, with 17 bases between. Germline CDR1 is SGDLS and CDR2 is YYNGEE. CDR3 in DNA: TGTGCCAGCAGCCCCCAGATCAGGGATCTCTATGGCTACACCTTC. It specifies CASSPQIRDLYGYTF.

The V call is TRBV6-5, the J call TRBJ2-1, with a weak D call TRBD2 (6 bases). Germline CDR1 MNHEY, CDR2 SVGAGI. Trimming took 2 bases from V and 4 from J, leaving 12 bases between them. The CDR3 runs 15 residues. The CDR3, as DNA: TGTGCCAGCAGTTACGGCGGGACCGCGTACAATGAGCAGTTCTTC. It specifies CASSYGGTAYNEQFF.

This clone was counted once. The genes are TRBV11-3 and TRBJ2-1; D possibly corresponds to TRBD1 (5 bases). CDR1 is SGHNT and CDR2 is YENEEA in the germline V gene. The CDR3 covers 14 residues. V was clipped by 5 bases and J by 7 bases, with 15 bases between them. The CDR3 bases are TGTGCCAGCAGCGAAGGGGTCCCGGGTAATGAGCAGTTCTTC. Its protein product is CASSEGVPGNEQFF.